The 2 T cell receptor beta chains below come from one sample, sequenced in a study of cytomegalovirus exposure and HLA in healthy donors. The study ran its PCR with 60 Vbeta and 13 Jbeta primers. Generated by immunoSEQ multiplex PCR, the TCRdb table keeps only in-frame clones and is missing some. The sample gives about 150,000 clones, over 70% of which show up once; 2% to 2.5% is in the top ten. Material: PBMCs. The receptors derive from a man aged 25-45 years in good health and CMV-seronegative.

The genes are TRBV4-1 and TRBJ2-1; TRBD2 agrees at 9 bases. With V trimmed by 3 bases and J by 1 base, 7 bases remained unmatched. In germline, CDR1 is MGHRA, CDR2 YSYEKL. This CDR3 contains 17 residues. The chain's CDR3 is CASSQTSGLISYNEQFF. CDR3 DNA sequence: TGCGCCAGCAGCCAGACTAGCGGACTCATATCCTACAATGAGCAGTTCTTC.

The chain links TRBV9 to TRBJ2-1; 11 bases are shared with TRBD2. The germline CDR1 and CDR2 sequences are SGDLS and YYNGEE. With 7 bases clipped from V and 10 bases from J, the junction kept 7 bases outside the gene matches. CDR3 length: 13 amino acids. As DNA, the CDR3 is TGTGCCAGCGCACTAGCGGGAGCGGGAGAGCAGTTCTTC. It specifies CASALAGAGEQFF.